Sequencing of this TCR beta chain was carried out in a study of T cell responses to AZD1222 COVID-19 vaccine (dated by TCRdb to the early 2020s). General notes on the study: TCR sequencing covered over 230 trial participants: 207 given two doses of AZD1222 and 26 given two doses of MenACWY control vaccine. Trial participants were enrolled by age into subgroups of 18-55, 56-69 and 70-plus years, and about 150, 27 and 61 TCR-sequenced participants, respectively, were included in these subgroups.

The time point label corresponds to: about 28 days (+/-7) after the second vaccine dose. Because spike-specific TCR depth and breadth did not differ between the two schedules, AZD1222 recipients who got a second dose at roughly 4 weeks were pooled with those who got a second dose at roughly 12 weeks. Vaccinee samples came from UK trials COV001 and COV002, including a single-blind randomized controlled phase 2/3 trial of AZD1222 (ChAdOx1 nCoV-19) in healthy adults. For TCRbeta chain sequencing, PBMC samples were collected from trial participants at day 0 and at day 28 after the second dose. V is clipped by 3 bases and J by 7 bases, and the sequence between their germline boundaries is 14 bases long. From cysteine to phenylalanine, the CDR3 is 15 amino acids long. Only CDR3 DNA remains: 45 bases, in frame from the first base. From the germline V gene, CDR1 is SGDLS and CDR2 is YYNGEE. The study at large found these results: The 56-69-year group was small, and its depth increase did not reach significance, likely because of low power. Epitopes outside the regions mutated in the B.1.351 and B.1.1.7 variants were reportedly recognized by nearly half of the unique spike-specific TCRs. No day 14 peak-response samples were available, so repertoires were characterized only after the peak T cell response. After two AZD1222 doses, both the breadth and the depth of spike-specific TCRs were significantly higher than at day 0 and than in MenACWY recipients. Participants were mostly white British, with more females than males. The authors suggested clonal diversity may have been underestimated. Conclusions about previously exposed vaccinees are limited, since just six AZD1222 recipients were seropositive for SARS-CoV-2 at baseline. The vaccine-associated CD4 TCRs covered the entire spike protein, and the dominant responses fell in regions 160-218 and 743-854.

On this clone itself: What antigen it recognizes has not been identified. Base qualities are missing; no much larger clone stands one base away.

The CDR3 regions of human TCRbeta chains were analyzed by immunosequencing. The authors' analysis ran thus. TCRs in the repertoires were compared against a reference library of SARS-CoV-2-specific TCRs that had been generated with the MIRA antigen-specificity platform. Breadth meant the fraction of unique TCRs that were SARS-CoV-2-associated, whereas depth meant the fraction of total T cells that were SARS-CoV-2-associated. Using the MIRA data, each spike-specific TCR was mapped to the spike region that the TCR reacts to and placed in a CD4 or CD8 class. Log10-transformed breadth and depth values were compared by one-way ANOVA with Sidak's multiple comparisons tests. TCRdb re-hosts the immuneACCESS table, in-frame sequences only. Its copies lack some clones; in the studies checked, an unresolved V gene accounts for under half of them, and the cause for the rest is not known. The V and J calls and clone size come from that table; D and trimming were worked out from the DNA. Counted in this sample were 180,000 or so clones; more than 75% of them appeared once. The leading ten clones occupy about 25% of the sample.

Recombination joined TRBV9 with TRBJ1-6; no D gene is confidently identified. This receptor was identified in an adult who received the AZD1222 COVID-19 vaccine. The source was peripheral blood, collected 28 days after the second AZD1222 dose. Here is the DNA: TGTGCCAGCAGCGCACTATCTACGGGGAATTCACCCCTCCACTTT. Translated, it reads CASSALSTGNSPLHF.